Listed below are T cell receptor beta chains from one sample, sequenced in a study. TCRdb reanalysed the RT-PCR reads using MiXCR and keeps one entry per CDR3 protein. The sample comprises 650,000 to 800,000 distinct CDR3 sequences, about 14% of which are singletons, and about 3.9% rests with the top ten. The sequenced sample consisted of memory CD4+ T cells from blood. These receptors were collected from a female donor in good health, serving as a healthy control. CDR3s leave out the opening cysteine and the closing phenylalanine or tryptophan. The order of the fields is V gene, CDR3 protein.

TRBV4-3 ASSQEWSGDNQPQH
TRBV5-1 ASSLVSGVAYNEQF
TRBV6-6 ASSPTGDYEQY
TRBV20-1 SADLAVNEQF
TRBV15 ATSRTVQETQY
TRBV7-9 ASSLRPVPADTDTQY
TRBV12-3/TRBV12-4 ASIVGHYGTEAF
TRBV7-7 ASSLDGTKTQY
TRBV11-2 ASSIQGAGNEQF
TRBV28 ASSSGTSGRWGYQETQY
TRBV5-1 ASSLVGYDNEQF
TRBV20-1 SARDVKSFEDEKLF
TRBV15 ATSRGPLAADTQY
TRBV7-9 ASSLARDATNTGELF
TRBV5-1 ASSLGGGSPHEQY
TRBV5-5 ASSRGTATNTGELF
TRBV10-3 AISASTEAF
TRBV10-3 AITRDSNQPQH
TRBV12-3/TRBV12-4 ASSPRQGGTGELF
TRBV9 ASSVGPAREQF
TRBV18 ASSPSTGMGETQY
TRBV6-1 ASTQRDDASHEQY
TRBV6-6 ASSYSQGINTEAF
TRBV29-1 SVGGPGKGRYGYT
TRBV6-5 ASSYSYRGLTEAF
TRBV20-1 SAPRAGVPHEQY
TRBV20-1 SARMNEQY
TRBV15 ATSSPRGGNTGELF
TRBV6-5 ASYGYYGYT
TRBV20-1 SARDKFDASGNTIY
TRBV20-1 SARTGTTYEQY
TRBV6-5 ASSYRGGATSAGELF
TRBV2 ASSVGGSHTEAF
TRBV18 ASSPPGTGVYEQY
TRBV7-8 ASSSSGVSAQH
TRBV27 ASSFLDRVVSEQY
TRBV10-3 AISETGDGSEAF
TRBV9 ASSVTGTMGYEQY
TRBV28 ASSLQGKPQH
TRBV30 AWSRQGRSPLH
TRBV12-3/TRBV12-4 ASSSRTPADTGELF
TRBV20-1 SAKDSHSGNTIY
TRBV20-1 SAGYDQETQY
TRBV20-1 SAGEAYGNTIY
TRBV5-5 ASSLVTIRRLYGYT
TRBV20-1 SALTETSGRMVGEQY
TRBV6-1 ASRGQGASTGELF
TRBV12-3/TRBV12-4 ASSTGGGWGNTEAF
TRBV7-6 ASSSGPTGMGNTIY
TRBV5-1 ASSLNQPRDEQY
TRBV11-3 ASSLALASDEQY
TRBV7-2 ASSQRRVGSEGYT